This T cell receptor (beta chain) was sequenced for a study of human T cells and chemical hapten exposure. Study-level background: DPC at 2% was the sensitizing agent, placed on about 2 cm by about 2 cm of upper inner arm skin.

This CDR3 is 15 amino acids long. Germline V lookup: CDR1 SGHTA, CDR2 FQGNSA. V shed 5 bases and J 5 bases; nucleotides not matched to a gene: 9. TCRdb redid the calling of the RACE reads with MiXCR, one entry per CDR3 protein. The table shows over 70,000 distinct CDR3 sequences, with around 9.9% occurring only once. This clonotype was found a few times. The time point was: patch test 3, about 24 weeks after DPC sensitization. The treatment was: therapeutic diphenylcyclopropenone sensitization with weekly scalp DPC. Whole blood, unfractionated, served as the material for total RNA extraction. The receptor's source is a woman between 25 and 40 years old with alopecia areata. Some clones in this sample may be carry-over from other donors' samples. This sample comprised whole blood, obtained in connection with sensitization to the hapten diphenylcyclopropenone (DPC). The chain recombines TRBV7-2 with TRBJ2-5, with 9 bases matching TRBD2. The CDR3 DNA follows: TGTGCCAGCAGCCTGGGACTAGCCGGGGTGGAGACCCAGTACTTC. It codes for CASSLGLAGVETQYF.